This entry concerns a single T cell receptor (beta chain). Its cognate antigen is unknown. The V gene's germline CDR1 is LGHNA and CDR2 YNFKEQ. V was pared by 1 base and J by 1 base, with 7 bases of the junction left unmatched. The CDR3 contains 16 residues. A J-beta primer mix and a sample-barcoded 5' primer were used in a second PCR of roughly 6 to 11 cycles. TCRdb independently ran MiXCR on the 5' RACE reads; one entry per CDR3 protein. The table records around 800,000 distinct CDR3 sequences, about 26% of them present only once. This sample stems from a study of blood T cells in healthy people across ages. Notes on the study in general: Compared with aged donors, long-lived donors showed fewer expanded clones, suggesting selection.

The same sample was also studied in work on T cells of mothers and their children.

The V gene is TRBV4-2, the J gene TRBJ2-7; TRBD2 matches at 7 bases. The sequence was obtained from a boy between 10 and 17 years old in good health. Sequenced input: blood. The CDR3 DNA sequence: TGTGCCAGCAGCCAAGTTGTATCTAGCGGTTCCTACGAGCAGTACTTC. It translates to CASSQVVSSGSYEQYF.